This paragraph reports one T cell receptor (beta chain). This entry belongs to a study of T cells in Graves' hyperthyroidism and ophthalmopathy. What was amplified from RNA transcripts were TCR beta CDR3 regions. First-round RT-PCR of the TCR CDR3 relied on the HTBI primer set. From the multiplex PCR reads, TCRdb called clonotypes with MiXCR, one entry per CDR3 protein. The sample contains approximately 420,000 distinct CDR3 sequences, roughly an eighth of which appear only once. Hyperthyroidism had been newly diagnosed in patients aged 18 to 65, and its duration was under 2 months. Patients were excluded for uncontrolled infection, other autoimmune disease, pregnancy or lactation. Germline V CDR1 and CDR2: SGHTA, FQGNSA. Trimming pared 5 bases from V and 0 bases from J, leaving 17 bases between. CDR3 size: 17 residues.

Sequencing used blood. V and J are TRBV7-2 and TRBJ1-5, with D perhaps TRBD1 (6 bases). This clonotype was sampled from a woman aged 18-29 years with Graves' hyperthyroidism. CDR3 protein: CASSRLGQSYSNQPQHF. CDR3 DNA: TGTGCCAGCAGCCGACTAGGACAGTCTTATAGCAATCAGCCCCAGCATTTT.